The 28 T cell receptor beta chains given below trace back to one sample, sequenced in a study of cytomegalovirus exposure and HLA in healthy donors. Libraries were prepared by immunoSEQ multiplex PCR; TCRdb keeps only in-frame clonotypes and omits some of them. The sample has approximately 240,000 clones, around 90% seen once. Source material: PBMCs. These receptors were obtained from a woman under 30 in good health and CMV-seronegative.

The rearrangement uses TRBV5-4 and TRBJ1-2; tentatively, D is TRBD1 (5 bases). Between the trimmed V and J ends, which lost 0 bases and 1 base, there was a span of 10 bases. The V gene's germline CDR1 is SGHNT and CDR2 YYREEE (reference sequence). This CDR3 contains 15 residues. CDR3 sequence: CASSLARGVNYGYTF. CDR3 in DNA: TGTGCCAGCAGCTTGGCCCGGGGGGTTAACTATGGCTACACCTTC.

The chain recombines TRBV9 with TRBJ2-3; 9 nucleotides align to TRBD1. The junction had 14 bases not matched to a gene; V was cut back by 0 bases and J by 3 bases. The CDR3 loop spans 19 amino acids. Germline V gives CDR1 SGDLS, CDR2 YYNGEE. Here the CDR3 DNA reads TGTGCCAGCAGCGTAGGGGGGACAGGGAGTATAGGAGGGACAGATACGCAGTATTTT. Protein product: CASSVGGTGSIGGTDTQYF.

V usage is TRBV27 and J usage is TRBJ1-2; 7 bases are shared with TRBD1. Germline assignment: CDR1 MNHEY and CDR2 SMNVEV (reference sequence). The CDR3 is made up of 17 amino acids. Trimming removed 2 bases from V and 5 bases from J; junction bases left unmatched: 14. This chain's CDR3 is CASSLGIEQGSRYGYTF. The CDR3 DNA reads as TGTGCCAGCAGTTTAGGCATCGAACAGGGGTCGCGGTATGGCTACACCTTC.

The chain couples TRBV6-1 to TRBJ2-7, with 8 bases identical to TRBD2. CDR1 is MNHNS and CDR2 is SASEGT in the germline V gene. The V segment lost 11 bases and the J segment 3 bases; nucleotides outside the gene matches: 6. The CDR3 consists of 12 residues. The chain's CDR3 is CASAGVGYEQYF. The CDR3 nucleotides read TGTGCCTCAGCGGGAGTCGGCTACGAGCAGTACTTC.

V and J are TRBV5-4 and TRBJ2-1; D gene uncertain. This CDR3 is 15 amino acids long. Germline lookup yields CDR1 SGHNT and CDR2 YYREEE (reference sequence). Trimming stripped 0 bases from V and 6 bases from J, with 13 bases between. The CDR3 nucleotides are TGTGCCAGCAGCTTGGGTGAGGTCAGAACCAATGAGCAGTTCTTC. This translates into CASSLGEVRTNEQFF.

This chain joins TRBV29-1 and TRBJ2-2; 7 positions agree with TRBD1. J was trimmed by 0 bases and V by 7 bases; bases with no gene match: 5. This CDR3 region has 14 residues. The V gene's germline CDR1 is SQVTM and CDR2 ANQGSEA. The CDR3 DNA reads TGCAGCGCCAACAGGGGAACGAACACCGGGGAGCTGTTTTTT. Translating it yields CSANRGTNTGELFF.

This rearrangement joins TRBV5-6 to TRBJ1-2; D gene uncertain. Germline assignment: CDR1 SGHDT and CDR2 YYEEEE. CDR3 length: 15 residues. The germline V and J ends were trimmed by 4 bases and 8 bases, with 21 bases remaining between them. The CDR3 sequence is CASSPLSGAREGYTF. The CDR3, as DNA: TGTGCCAGCAGCCCACTAAGCGGAGCGAGGGAGGGCTACACCTTC.

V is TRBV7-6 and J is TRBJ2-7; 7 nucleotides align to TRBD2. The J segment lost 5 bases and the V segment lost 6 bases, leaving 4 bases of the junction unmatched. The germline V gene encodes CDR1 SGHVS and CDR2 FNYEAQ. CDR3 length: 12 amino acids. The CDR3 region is CASSLGGDEQYF. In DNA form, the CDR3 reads TGTGCCAGCAGTCTGGGAGGGGACGAGCAGTACTTC.

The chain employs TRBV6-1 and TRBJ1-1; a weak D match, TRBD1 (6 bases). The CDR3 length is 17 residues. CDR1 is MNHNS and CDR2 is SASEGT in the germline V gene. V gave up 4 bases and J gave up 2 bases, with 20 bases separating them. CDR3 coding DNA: TGTGCCAGCAGTGTTTCCCCCTCAGGGGTAGGTAACACTGAAGCTTTCTTT. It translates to CASSVSPSGVGNTEAFF.

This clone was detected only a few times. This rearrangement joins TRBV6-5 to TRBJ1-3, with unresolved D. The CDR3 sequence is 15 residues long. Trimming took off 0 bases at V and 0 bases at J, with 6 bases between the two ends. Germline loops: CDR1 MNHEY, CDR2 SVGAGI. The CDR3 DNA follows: TGTGCCAGCAGTTACTCGAGTGGCTCTGGAAACACCATATATTTT. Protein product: CASSYSSGSGNTIYF.

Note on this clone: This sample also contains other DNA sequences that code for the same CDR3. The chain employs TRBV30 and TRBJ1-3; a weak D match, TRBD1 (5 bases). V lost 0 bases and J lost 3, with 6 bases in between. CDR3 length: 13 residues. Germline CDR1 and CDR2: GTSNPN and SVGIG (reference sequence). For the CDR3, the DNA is TGTGCCTGGAGTGTCAGGGATGGAAACACCATATATTTT. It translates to CAWSVRDGNTIYF.

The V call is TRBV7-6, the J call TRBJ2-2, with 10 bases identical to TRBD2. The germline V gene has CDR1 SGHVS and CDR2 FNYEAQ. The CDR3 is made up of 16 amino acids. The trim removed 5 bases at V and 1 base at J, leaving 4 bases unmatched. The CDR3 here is CASSTRTSGNTGELFF. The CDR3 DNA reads TGTGCCAGCAGCACGCGGACTAGCGGGAACACCGGGGAGCTGTTTTTT.

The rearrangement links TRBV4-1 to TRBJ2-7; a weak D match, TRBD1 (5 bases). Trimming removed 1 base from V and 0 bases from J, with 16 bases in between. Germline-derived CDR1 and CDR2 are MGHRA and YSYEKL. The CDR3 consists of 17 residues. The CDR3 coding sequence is TGCGCCAGCAGCCAAGTATTTGAGACAGTGAACTCCTACGAGCAGTACTTC. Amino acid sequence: CASSQVFETVNSYEQYF.

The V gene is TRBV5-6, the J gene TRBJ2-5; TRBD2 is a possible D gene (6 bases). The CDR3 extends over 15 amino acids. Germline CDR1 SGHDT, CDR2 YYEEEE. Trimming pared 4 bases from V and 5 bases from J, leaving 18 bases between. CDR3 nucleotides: TGTGCCAGCAGCAAGGCACGGGGGTTCCGGGAGACCCAGTACTTC. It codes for CASSKARGFRETQYF. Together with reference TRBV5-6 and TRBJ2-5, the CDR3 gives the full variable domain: DAGVTQSPTHLIKTRGQQVTLRCSPKSGHDTVSWYQQALGQGPQFIFQYYEEEERQRGNFPDRFSGHQFPNYSSELNVNALLLGDSALYLCASSKARGFRETQYFGPGTRLLVL.

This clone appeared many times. CDR3 coding DNA: TGTGCCAGCAGCCAACCCGGGTGGCGAGGCTACACCTTC. Amino acid sequence: CASSQPGWRGYTF. The chain has TRBV5-6 and TRBJ1-2; D unclear. CDR1 and CDR2 (germline): SGHDT, YYEEEE. The CDR3 sequence is 13 residues long. Trimming took 4 bases from V and 8 from J, leaving 15 bases between them.

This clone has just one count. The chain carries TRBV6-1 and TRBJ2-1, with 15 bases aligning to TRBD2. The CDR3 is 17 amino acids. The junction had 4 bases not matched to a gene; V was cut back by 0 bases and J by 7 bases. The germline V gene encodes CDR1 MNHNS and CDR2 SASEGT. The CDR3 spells CASSEALGTSGGNEQFF. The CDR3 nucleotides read TGTGCCAGCAGTGAAGCGCTCGGGACTAGCGGGGGGAATGAGCAGTTCTTC.

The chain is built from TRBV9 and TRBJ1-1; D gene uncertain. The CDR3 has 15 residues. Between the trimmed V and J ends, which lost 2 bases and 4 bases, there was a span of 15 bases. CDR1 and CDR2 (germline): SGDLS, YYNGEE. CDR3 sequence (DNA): TGTGCCAGCAGCGTGGCGACGGGAGTTACCACTGAAGCTTTCTTT. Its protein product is CASSVATGVTTEAFF.

CDR3 amino acids: CAWSVQGAGEQYF. DNA of the CDR3: TGTGCCTGGAGTGTACAGGGGGCGGGCGAGCAGTACTTC. The chain carries TRBV30 and TRBJ2-7, with 9 bases matching TRBD1. V lost 0 bases and J lost 6; bases outside the gene matches: 3. The CDR3 is 13 residues long. Germline V gene lookup returns CDR1 GTSNPN and CDR2 SVGIG (reference sequence).

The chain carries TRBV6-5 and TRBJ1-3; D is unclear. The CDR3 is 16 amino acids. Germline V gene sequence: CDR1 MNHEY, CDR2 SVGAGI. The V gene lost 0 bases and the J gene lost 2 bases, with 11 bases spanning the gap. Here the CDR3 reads CASSYSARLPGNTIYF. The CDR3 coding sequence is TGTGCCAGCAGTTACTCCGCCAGGCTCCCTGGAAACACCATATATTTT.

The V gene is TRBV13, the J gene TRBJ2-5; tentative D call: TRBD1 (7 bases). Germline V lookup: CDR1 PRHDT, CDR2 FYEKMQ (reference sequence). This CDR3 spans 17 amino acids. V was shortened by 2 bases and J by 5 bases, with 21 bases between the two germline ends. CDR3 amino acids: CASSLSPPGGSWETQYF. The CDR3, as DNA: TGTGCCAGCAGCTTAAGCCCACCAGGGGGGTCTTGGGAGACCCAGTACTTC.

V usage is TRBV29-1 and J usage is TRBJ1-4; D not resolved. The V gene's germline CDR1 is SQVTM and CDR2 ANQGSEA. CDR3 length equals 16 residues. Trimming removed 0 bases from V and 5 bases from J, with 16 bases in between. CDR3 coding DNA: TGCAGCGTTGAAGAGGGTCTAGGTTCGAACAATGAAAAACTGTTTTTT. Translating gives CSVEEGLGSNNEKLFF.

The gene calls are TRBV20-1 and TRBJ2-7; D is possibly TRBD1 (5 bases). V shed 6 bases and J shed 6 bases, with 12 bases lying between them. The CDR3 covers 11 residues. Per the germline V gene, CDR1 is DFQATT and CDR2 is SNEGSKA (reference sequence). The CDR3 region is CSARRQSEQYF. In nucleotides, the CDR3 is TGCAGTGCCAGAAGACAGAGCGAGCAGTACTTC.

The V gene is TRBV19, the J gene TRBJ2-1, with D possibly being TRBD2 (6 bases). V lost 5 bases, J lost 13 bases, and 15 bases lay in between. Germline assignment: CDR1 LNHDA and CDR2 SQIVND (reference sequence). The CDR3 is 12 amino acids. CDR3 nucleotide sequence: TGTGCCAGTAGTGGCAGGGACTTCGAACAGTTCTTC. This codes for CASSGRDFEQFF. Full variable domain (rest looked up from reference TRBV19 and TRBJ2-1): DGGITQSPKYLFRKEGQNVTLSCEQNLNHDAMYWYRQDPGQGLRLIYYSQIVNDFQKGDIAEGYSVSREKKESFPLTVTSAQKNPTAFYLCASSGRDFEQFFGPGTRLTVL.

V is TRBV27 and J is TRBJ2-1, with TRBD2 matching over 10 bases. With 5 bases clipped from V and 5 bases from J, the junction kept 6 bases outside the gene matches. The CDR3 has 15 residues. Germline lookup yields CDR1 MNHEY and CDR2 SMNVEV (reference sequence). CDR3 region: CASSPLAGVDNEQFF. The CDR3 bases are TGTGCCAGCAGTCCTCTAGCGGGAGTGGACAATGAGCAGTTCTTC.

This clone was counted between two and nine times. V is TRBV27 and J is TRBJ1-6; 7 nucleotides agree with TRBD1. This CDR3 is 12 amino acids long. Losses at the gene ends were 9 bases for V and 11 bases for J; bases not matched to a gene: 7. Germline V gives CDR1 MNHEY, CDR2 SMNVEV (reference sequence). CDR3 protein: CASRQGSAPLHF. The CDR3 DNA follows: TGTGCCAGTAGACAGGGCTCGGCACCCCTCCACTTT.

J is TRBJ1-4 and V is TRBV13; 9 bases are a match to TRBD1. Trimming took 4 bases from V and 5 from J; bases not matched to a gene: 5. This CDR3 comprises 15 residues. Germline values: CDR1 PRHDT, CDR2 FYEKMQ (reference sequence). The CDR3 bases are TGTGCCAGCAGCTATCGACAGGGGGGAAATGAAAAACTGTTTTTT. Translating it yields CASSYRQGGNEKLFF.

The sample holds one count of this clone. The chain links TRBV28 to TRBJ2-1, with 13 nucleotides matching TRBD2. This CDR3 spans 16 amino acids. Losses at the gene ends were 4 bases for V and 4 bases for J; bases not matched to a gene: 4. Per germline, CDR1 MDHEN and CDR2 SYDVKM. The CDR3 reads CASSYGLAGVYNEQFF. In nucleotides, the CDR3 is TGTGCCAGCAGTTACGGACTAGCGGGAGTATACAATGAGCAGTTCTTC.

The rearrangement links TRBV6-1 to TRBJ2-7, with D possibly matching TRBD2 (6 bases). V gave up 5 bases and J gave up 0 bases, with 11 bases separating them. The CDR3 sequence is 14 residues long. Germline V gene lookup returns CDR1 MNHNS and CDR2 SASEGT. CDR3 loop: CASSFGGSSYEQYF. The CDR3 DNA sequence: TGTGCCAGCAGTTTCGGGGGAAGCTCCTACGAGCAGTACTTC.